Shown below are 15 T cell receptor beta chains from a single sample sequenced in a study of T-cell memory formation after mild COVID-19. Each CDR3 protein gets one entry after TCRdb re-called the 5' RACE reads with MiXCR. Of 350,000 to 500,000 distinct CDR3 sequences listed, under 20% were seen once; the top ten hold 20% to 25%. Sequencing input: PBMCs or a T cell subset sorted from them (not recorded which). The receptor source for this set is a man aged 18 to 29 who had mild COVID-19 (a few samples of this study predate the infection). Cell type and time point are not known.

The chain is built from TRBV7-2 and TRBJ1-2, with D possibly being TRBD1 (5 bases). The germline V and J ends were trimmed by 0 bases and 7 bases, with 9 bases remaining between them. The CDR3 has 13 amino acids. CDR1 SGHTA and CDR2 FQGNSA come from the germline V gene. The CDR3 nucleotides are TGTGCCAGCAGCTTAGCCGTGACAGCTGGCTACACCTTC. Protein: CASSLAVTAGYTF.

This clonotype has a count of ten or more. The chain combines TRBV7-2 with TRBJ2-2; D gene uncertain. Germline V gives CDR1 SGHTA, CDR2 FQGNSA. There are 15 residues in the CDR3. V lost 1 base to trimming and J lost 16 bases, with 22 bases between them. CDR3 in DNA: TGTGCCAGCAGCTTAGTGGGCGGACCGTCCGTGACTGCGTTTTTT. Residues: CASSLVGGPSVTAFF.

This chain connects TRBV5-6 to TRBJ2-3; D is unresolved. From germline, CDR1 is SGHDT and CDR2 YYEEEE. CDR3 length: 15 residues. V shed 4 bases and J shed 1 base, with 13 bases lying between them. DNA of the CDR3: TGTGCCAGCAGCCTTTGGATGGGTGGCACAGATACGCAGTATTTT. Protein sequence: CASSLWMGGTDTQYF.

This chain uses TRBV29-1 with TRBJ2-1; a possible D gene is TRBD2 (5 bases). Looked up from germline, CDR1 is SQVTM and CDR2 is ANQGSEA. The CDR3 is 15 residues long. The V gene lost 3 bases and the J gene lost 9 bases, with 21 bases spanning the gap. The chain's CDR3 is CSVDMPGSGSGEQFF. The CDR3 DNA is TGCAGCGTTGATATGCCGGGGTCCGGATCCGGTGAGCAGTTCTTC.

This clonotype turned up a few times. The DNA for the CDR3 is TGCGCCAGCAGCGCCGACAACCAAAACAATGAGCAGTTCTTC. It yields the protein CASSADNQNNEQFF. The chain uses TRBV5-1 and TRBJ2-1; D gene unclear. Germline V gene data show CDR1 as SGHRS and CDR2 as YFSETQ. With 4 bases removed from V and 5 bases from J, the gap between germline ends came to 13 bases. The CDR3 covers 14 residues.

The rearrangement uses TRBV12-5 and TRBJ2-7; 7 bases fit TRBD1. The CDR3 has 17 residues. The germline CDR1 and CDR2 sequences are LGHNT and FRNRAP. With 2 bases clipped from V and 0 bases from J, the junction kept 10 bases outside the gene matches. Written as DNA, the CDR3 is TGTGCTAGTGGTTTGATTGGGGACAGCTACAGCTCCTACGAGCAGTACTTC. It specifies CASGLIGDSYSSYEQYF.

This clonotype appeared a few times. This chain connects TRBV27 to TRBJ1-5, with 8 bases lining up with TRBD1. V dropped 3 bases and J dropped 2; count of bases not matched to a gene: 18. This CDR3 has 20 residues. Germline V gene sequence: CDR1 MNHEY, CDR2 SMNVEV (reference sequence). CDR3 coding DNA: TGTGCCAGCAGTTTCCCTCGCCCCCTCGGACAGGGACAATGCAATCAGCCCCAGCATTTT. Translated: CASSFPRPLGQGQCNQPQHF.

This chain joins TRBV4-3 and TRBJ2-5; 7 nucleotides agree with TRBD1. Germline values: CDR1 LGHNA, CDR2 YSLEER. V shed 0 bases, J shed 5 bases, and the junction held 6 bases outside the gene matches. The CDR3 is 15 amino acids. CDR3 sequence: CASSQDVGGRETQYF. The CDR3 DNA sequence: TGCGCCAGCAGCCAAGACGTAGGGGGCCGGGAGACCCAGTACTTC.

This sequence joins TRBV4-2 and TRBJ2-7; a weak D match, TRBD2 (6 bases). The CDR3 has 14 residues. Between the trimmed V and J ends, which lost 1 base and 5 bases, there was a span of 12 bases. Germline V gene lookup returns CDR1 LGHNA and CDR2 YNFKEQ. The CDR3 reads CASSQAVGGDEQYV. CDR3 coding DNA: TGTGCCAGCAGCCAAGCGGTCGGAGGGGACGAGCAGTACGTC.

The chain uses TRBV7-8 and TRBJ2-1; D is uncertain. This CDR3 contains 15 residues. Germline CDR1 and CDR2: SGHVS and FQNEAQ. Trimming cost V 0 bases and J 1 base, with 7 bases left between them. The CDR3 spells CASSLALGSYNEQFF. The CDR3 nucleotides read TGTGCCAGCAGCTTAGCCCTAGGTTCCTACAATGAGCAGTTCTTC.

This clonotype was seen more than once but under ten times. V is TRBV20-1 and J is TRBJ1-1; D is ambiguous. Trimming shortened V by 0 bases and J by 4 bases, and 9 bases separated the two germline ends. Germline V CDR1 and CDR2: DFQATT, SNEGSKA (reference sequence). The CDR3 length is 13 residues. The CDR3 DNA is TGCAGTGCTAGAGATGCCCGCGTCACTGAAGCTTTCTTT. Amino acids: CSARDARVTEAFF.

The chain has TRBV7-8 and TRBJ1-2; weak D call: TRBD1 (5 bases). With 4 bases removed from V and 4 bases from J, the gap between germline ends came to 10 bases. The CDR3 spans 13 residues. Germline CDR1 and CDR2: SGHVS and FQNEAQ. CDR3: CASSSTVIYGYTF. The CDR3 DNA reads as TGTGCCAGCAGCTCGACAGTTATCTATGGCTACACCTTC.

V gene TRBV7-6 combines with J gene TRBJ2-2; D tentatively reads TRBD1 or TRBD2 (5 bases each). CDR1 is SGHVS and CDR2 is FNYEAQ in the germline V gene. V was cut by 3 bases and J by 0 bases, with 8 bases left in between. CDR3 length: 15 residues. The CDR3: CASSFTGPNTGELFF. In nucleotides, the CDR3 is TGTGCCAGCAGCTTTACGGGACCGAACACCGGGGAGCTGTTTTTT. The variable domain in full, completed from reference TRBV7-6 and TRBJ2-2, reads GAGVSQSPRYKVTKRGQDVALRCDPISGHVSLYWYRQALGQGPEFLTYFNYEAQQDKSGLPNDRFSAERPEGSISTLTIQRTEQRDSAMYRCASSFTGPNTGELFFGEGSRLTVL.

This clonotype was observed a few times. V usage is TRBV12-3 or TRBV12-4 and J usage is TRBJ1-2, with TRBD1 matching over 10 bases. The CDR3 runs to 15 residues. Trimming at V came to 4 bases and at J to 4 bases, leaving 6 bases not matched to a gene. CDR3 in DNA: TGTGCCAGCAGTTCCTCCGGGACAGGGGCCTATGGCTACACCTTC. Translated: CASSSSGTGAYGYTF.

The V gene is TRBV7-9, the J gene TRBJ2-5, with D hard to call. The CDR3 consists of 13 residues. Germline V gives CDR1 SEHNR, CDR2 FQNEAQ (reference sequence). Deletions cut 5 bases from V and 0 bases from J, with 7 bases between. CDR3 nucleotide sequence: TGTGCCAGCAGCACACCGAACCAAGAGACCCAGTACTTC. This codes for CASSTPNQETQYF.